A single sample is the source of the 18 T cell receptor beta chains below, sequenced in a study of OX40 agonist ivuxolimab in advanced cancers. Here immunoSEQ multiplex PCR was the method, and the copy in TCRdb shows in-frame clones only, minus some. The sample has tens of thousands of clones; approximately 82% are singletons. This material consisted of CD4+ or CD8+ T cells sorted from blood, taken in a trial of the OX40 agonist ivuxolimab. Receptors originate from an adult with an advanced solid tumor such as melanoma, head and neck, liver or kidney cancer.

V usage is TRBV7-9 and J usage is TRBJ2-7, with no clear D. The V and J ends lost 5 bases and 7 bases respectively, with 9 bases between them. Per the germline V gene, CDR1 is SEHNR and CDR2 is FQNEAQ (reference sequence). This CDR3 region has 11 residues. The chain's CDR3 is CASSLLEEQYF. As DNA, the CDR3 is TGTGCCAGCAGCCTACTCGAGGAGCAGTACTTC.

The rearrangement links TRBV11-2 to TRBJ2-2; D may be TRBD2 (5 bases). The CDR3 consists of 14 residues. Trimming took off 8 bases at V and 7 bases at J, with 17 bases between the two ends. Looked up from germline, CDR1 is SGHAT and CDR2 is FQNNGV. The CDR3 coding sequence is TGTGCCAGCCGCGGCGGGCCTGGCGTCGGGGAGCTGTTTTTT. Translation gives CASRGGPGVGELFF.

The rearrangement joins TRBV18 to TRBJ2-7; 7 bases fit TRBD1. The CDR3 consists of 17 residues. CDR1 and CDR2 (germline): KGHSH, LQKENI. V lost 3 bases and J lost 3; bases outside the gene matches: 14. In DNA form, the CDR3 reads TGTGCCAGCTCACCTACTACAGGGGACCTAGGGCTCTACGAGCAGTACTTC. Translated: CASSPTTGDLGLYEQYF.

This chain joins TRBV6-5 and TRBJ1-2; D may be TRBD1 (5 bases). Trimming removed 6 bases from V and 2 bases from J, with 10 bases in between. The CDR3 runs to 13 residues. CDR1 is MNHEY and CDR2 is SVGAGI in the germline V gene. CDR3 in amino acids: CASRRDRNYGYTF. The CDR3 coding sequence is TGTGCCAGCAGACGTGACAGAAACTATGGCTACACCTTC.

The CDR3 bases are TGTGCCAGCAGCCAAGGCACAGGGACCTATGGCTACACCTTC. Protein product: CASSQGTGTYGYTF. The gene calls are TRBV14 and TRBJ1-2; maybe TRBD1 (6 bases). The CDR3 consists of 14 residues. Trimming left V 1 base short and J 4 bases short, with 10 bases between. CDR1 SGHDN and CDR2 FVKESK come from the germline V gene.

The chain couples TRBV12-5 to TRBJ2-1; TRBD2 matches at 7 bases. J lost 8 bases, V lost 0 bases, and 16 bases had no gene match. The germline gives CDR1 LGHNT, CDR2 FRNRAP. This CDR3 region has 18 residues. CDR3: CASGLVPTSAMDDYEQFF. As DNA, the CDR3 is TGTGCTAGTGGTTTGGTACCCACTAGCGCTATGGACGATTATGAGCAGTTCTTC. Full variable domain (rest looked up from reference TRBV12-5 and TRBJ2-1): DARVTQTPRHKVTEMGQEVTMRCQPILGHNTVFWYRQTMMQGLELLAYFRNRAPLDDSGMPKDRFSAEMPDATLATLKIQPSEPRDSAVYFCASGLVPTSAMDDYEQFFGPGTRLTVL.

This clone appeared a few times. The V gene is TRBV18, the J gene TRBJ2-7, with 9 bases matching TRBD1. The V segment lost 5 bases and the J segment 3 bases; nucleotides outside the gene matches: 8. Per the germline V gene, CDR1 is KGHSH and CDR2 is LQKENI. CDR3 length: 15 amino acids. The CDR3 loop is CASSTSGTGFYEQYF. The DNA for the CDR3 is TGTGCCAGCTCAACCTCCGGGACAGGGTTCTACGAGCAGTACTTC.

The chain is built from TRBV9 and TRBJ2-2; 8 bases fit TRBD2. V lost 0 bases and J lost 7; bases outside the gene matches: 11. The germline CDR1 and CDR2 sequences are SGDLS and YYNGEE. This CDR3 contains 17 residues. CDR3 amino acids: CASSVVVSGAGDGELFF. The CDR3 region has the DNA TGTGCCAGCAGCGTAGTGGTTAGCGGGGCCGGAGACGGGGAGCTGTTTTTT.

This clone was counted only a few times. V is TRBV7-2 and J is TRBJ1-1, with 9 bases matching TRBD1. The CDR3 totals 16 residues. V gave up 3 bases and J gave up 5 bases; unmatched junction bases: 10. Germline assignment: CDR1 SGHTA and CDR2 FQGNSA. The CDR3 reads CASSLPQGAKHTEAFF. CDR3 in DNA: TGTGCCAGCAGCTTGCCACAGGGGGCGAAGCATACTGAAGCTTTCTTT.

CDR3: CASSFKLWYEQYF. The CDR3 DNA reads TGTGCCAGCAGTTTTAAGTTGTGGTACGAGCAGTACTTC. The chain carries TRBV28 and TRBJ2-7, with D unclear. Germline V lookup: CDR1 MDHEN, CDR2 SYDVKM. The CDR3 has 13 amino acids. The ends were cut back, 3 bases at V and 4 bases at J, with 10 bases in the middle.

This clone was detected once. The gene calls are TRBV18 and TRBJ2-7; TRBD2 is a possible D gene (7 bases). V was trimmed by 3 bases and J by 5 bases, leaving 17 bases between them. Per germline, CDR1 KGHSH and CDR2 LQKENI. The CDR3 sequence is 15 residues long. The CDR3 sequence: CASSPSEGGGHEQYF. The CDR3 nucleotides are TGTGCCAGCTCACCCTCCGAGGGGGGGGGCCACGAGCAGTACTTC.

The chain combines TRBV6-5 with TRBJ1-4; possible D gene TRBD1, 5 bases. CDR1 and CDR2 from the germline V gene are MNHEY and SVGAGI. Trimming pared 4 bases from V and 7 bases from J, leaving 13 bases between. The CDR3 runs to 14 residues. CDR3: CASSSQGVSEKLFF. The CDR3 DNA reads TGTGCCAGCAGTTCGCAGGGTGTCAGTGAAAAACTGTTTTTT.

V usage is TRBV9 and J usage is TRBJ1-2; TRBD1 matches 8 bases. CDR3 size: 13 residues. The V gene end was trimmed by 3 bases and the J gene end by 5 bases; junction bases not matched to a gene: 3. Germline V gene data show CDR1 as SGDLS and CDR2 as YYNGEE. The CDR3 loop reads CASSGRDRYGYTF. In DNA form, the CDR3 reads TGTGCCAGCAGCGGTCGGGACAGGTATGGCTACACCTTC.

The CDR3 region has the DNA TGCAGCGTTGAAGTGTTGGCAGATACGCAGTATTTT. Translating gives CSVEVLADTQYF. J is TRBJ2-3 and V is TRBV29-1; D remains unclear. CDR1 is SQVTM, CDR2 ANQGSEA, per germline. With 1 base removed from V and 4 bases from J, the gap between germline ends came to 6 bases. The CDR3 has 12 residues.

The chain employs TRBV5-4 and TRBJ2-1, with TRBD2 matching over 8 bases. The V segment lost 0 bases and the J segment 4 bases; nucleotides outside the gene matches: 6. Germline CDR1 is SGHNT and CDR2 is YYREEE (reference sequence). The CDR3 has 16 amino acids. CDR3 loop: CASSLGGGGTYNEQFF. The DNA of the CDR3 is TGTGCCAGCAGCTTGGGAGGCGGGGGGACATACAATGAGCAGTTCTTC.

The chain is built from TRBV7-2 and TRBJ1-4; the D gene is possibly TRBD1 (6 bases). Germline V gene lookup returns CDR1 SGHTA and CDR2 FQGNSA. The CDR3 consists of 13 residues. V was pared by 5 bases and J by 11 bases, with 15 bases between. CDR3 nucleotides: TGTGCCAGCAGCACCACCAAAGGGGGGAAACTGTTTTTT. Translation: CASSTTKGGKLFF. Full variable domain (outside the CDR3, taken from reference TRBV7-2 and TRBJ1-4): GAGVSQSPSNKVTEKGKDVELRCDPISGHTALYWYRQSLGQGLEFLIYFQGNSAPDKSGLPSDRFSAERTGGSVSTLTIQRTQQEDSAVYLCASSTTKGGKLFFGSGTQLSVL.

The chain has TRBV7-8 and TRBJ1-2; D is unclear. Germline CDR1 and CDR2: SGHVS and FQNEAQ. The ends were cut back, 5 bases at V and 4 bases at J, with 8 bases in the middle. The CDR3 runs to 12 residues. CDR3 sequence: CASSPDGYGYTF. The CDR3 DNA is TGTGCCAGCAGCCCCGACGGCTATGGCTACACCTTC.

This rearrangement joins TRBV18 to TRBJ2-7, with D possibly being TRBD1 or TRBD2 (6 bases each). Germline V gives CDR1 KGHSH, CDR2 LQKENI. CDR3 size: 14 residues. The V and J ends lost 1 base and 6 bases respectively, with 13 bases between them. The chain's CDR3 is CASSPLADSGEQYF. CDR3 in DNA: TGTGCCAGCTCACCACTAGCGGACAGCGGCGAGCAGTACTTC. Together with reference TRBV18 and TRBJ2-7, the CDR3 gives the full variable domain: NAGVMQNPRHLVRRRGQEARLRCSPMKGHSHVYWYRQLPEEGLKFMVYLQKENIIDESGMPKERFSAEFPKEGPSILRIQQVVRGDSAAYFCASSPLADSGEQYFGPGTRLTVT.